This is a list of T cell receptor beta chains from one sample in a study of OX40 agonist ivuxolimab in advanced cancers. Method: immunoSEQ multiplex PCR; TCRdb's copy keeps in-frame clones and lacks some. The data contain about 12,000 clones, about 85% of them singletons. This sample comprised CD4+ or CD8+ T cells sorted from blood, obtained in a trial of the OX40 agonist ivuxolimab. The receptors shown here come from an adult with an advanced solid tumor such as melanoma, head and neck, liver or kidney cancer. CDR3s include the opening cysteine and the closing phenylalanine or tryptophan. A D gene is named only where the DNA matches it firmly. A row's size may be missing; if present it is once, few, many or a size class.

clone_size: NA
d_call: NA
v_call: TRBV12-5
j_call: TRBJ2-5
cdr3_aa: CASGFPGETQYF
cdr3_nt: TGTGCTAGTGGTTTCCCAGGAGAGACCCAGTACTTC

clone_size: NA
d_call: TRBD1
v_call: TRBV6-6
j_call: TRBJ2-7
cdr3_aa: CASSYLGGRYEQYF
cdr3_nt: TGTGCCAGCAGTTACTTAGGGGGCCGCTACGAGCAGTACTTC

clone_size: few
d_call: NA
v_call: TRBV7-9
j_call: TRBJ1-2
cdr3_aa: CASSLAMGTFGYTF
cdr3_nt: TGTGCCAGCAGCTTAGCGATGGGGACATTTGGCTACACCTTC

clone_size: NA
d_call: NA
v_call: TRBV4-1
j_call: TRBJ2-7
cdr3_aa: CASSQDPGRGREQYF
cdr3_nt: TGCGCCAGCAGCCAAGATCCGGGCAGGGGTCGTGAGCAGTACTTC

clone_size: once
d_call: NA
v_call: TRBV5-4
j_call: TRBJ2-7
cdr3_aa: CASRKDSYEQYF
cdr3_nt: TGTGCCAGCAGAAAGGACAGCTACGAGCAGTACTTC

clone_size: NA
d_call: NA
v_call: TRBV7-8
j_call: TRBJ2-7
cdr3_aa: CASTSFDPAYEQYF
cdr3_nt: TGTGCCAGCACATCCTTCGACCCGGCCTACGAGCAGTACTTC

clone_size: NA
d_call: NA
v_call: TRBV11-2
j_call: TRBJ2-4
cdr3_aa: CASSDTIQYF
cdr3_nt: TGTGCCAGCAGCGATACCATTCAGTACTTC

clone_size: NA
d_call: NA
v_call: TRBV5-4
j_call: TRBJ1-6
cdr3_aa: CASSWEFTNSPLHF
cdr3_nt: TGTGCCAGCAGTTGGGAATTCACGAATTCACCCCTCCACTTT

clone_size: NA
d_call: NA
v_call: TRBV5-5
j_call: TRBJ2-5
cdr3_aa: CASSSGEHEETQYF
cdr3_nt: TGTGCCAGCAGCTCGGGGGAGCATGAAGAGACCCAGTACTTC

clone_size: NA
d_call: NA
v_call: TRBV11-1
j_call: TRBJ1-1
cdr3_aa: CASQGEGNTEAFF
cdr3_nt: TGTGCCAGTCAAGGGGAGGGGAACACTGAAGCTTTCTTT

clone_size: NA
d_call: NA
v_call: TRBV6-1
j_call: TRBJ1-5
cdr3_aa: CASSKLGQPQHF
cdr3_nt: TGTGCCAGCAGTAAGTTAGGCCAGCCCCAGCATTTT

clone_size: once
d_call: NA
v_call: TRBV7-9
j_call: TRBJ2-7
cdr3_aa: CASSLSGGPSSYEQYF
cdr3_nt: TGTGCCAGCAGCTTAAGTGGGGGGCCTTCATCTTACGAGCAGTACTTC

clone_size: NA
d_call: NA
v_call: TRBV7-7
j_call: TRBJ2-5
cdr3_aa: CASSLVGTSGRGRGGLQETQYF
cdr3_nt: TGTGCCAGCAGCTTAGTAGGGACAAGTGGCAGGGGGCGCGGGGGCCTCCAGGAGACCCAGTACTTC

clone_size: NA
d_call: NA
v_call: TRBV19
j_call: TRBJ1-3
cdr3_aa: CASLGDTIYF
cdr3_nt: TGTGCCTCCCTTGGGGACACCATATATTTT

clone_size: large
d_call: NA
v_call: TRBV4-1
j_call: TRBJ1-1
cdr3_aa: CASSMGVLLNTEAFF
cdr3_nt: TGCGCCAGCAGCATGGGCGTACTCCTGAACACTGAAGCTTTCTTT

clone_size: NA
d_call: TRBD1
v_call: TRBV6-6
j_call: TRBJ1-2
cdr3_aa: CASSPDRVYGYTF
cdr3_nt: TGTGCCAGCAGCCCTGACAGGGTGTATGGCTACACCTTC

clone_size: once
d_call: NA
v_call: TRBV5-5
j_call: TRBJ1-1
cdr3_aa: CASSPIAGTNTEAFF
cdr3_nt: TGTGCCAGCAGCCCTATCGCGGGGACCAACACTGAAGCTTTCTTT

clone_size: NA
d_call: TRBD2
v_call: TRBV6-5
j_call: TRBJ2-3
cdr3_aa: CASSYSSGGSDTQYF
cdr3_nt: TGTGCCAGCAGTTACTCGTCGGGGGGATCAGATACGCAGTATTTT

clone_size: NA
d_call: TRBD1
v_call: TRBV19
j_call: TRBJ1-1
cdr3_aa: CASSITTGYNTEAFF
cdr3_nt: TGTGCCAGTAGTATTACGACAGGGTATAACACTGAAGCTTTCTTT

clone_size: NA
d_call: TRBD2
v_call: TRBV6-4
j_call: TRBJ2-3
cdr3_aa: CASSPSLTSGGGTDTQYF
cdr3_nt: TGTGCCAGCAGTCCTTCCTTGACTAGCGGGGGGGGCACAGATACGCAGTATTTT

clone_size: NA
d_call: NA
v_call: TRBV5-1
j_call: TRBJ2-1
cdr3_aa: CASSPDPAGYNEQFF
cdr3_nt: TGCGCCAGCAGCCCCGATCCGGCCGGCTACAATGAGCAGTTCTTC

clone_size: NA
d_call: NA
v_call: TRBV23-1
j_call: TRBJ1-3
cdr3_aa: CASSSHRVPSFTGNTIYF
cdr3_nt: TGCGCCAGCAGTAGCCACAGGGTACCATCGTTTACTGGAAACACCATATATTTT

clone_size: once
d_call: NA
v_call: TRBV28
j_call: TRBJ2-7
cdr3_aa: CASSSRTQAGYEQYF
cdr3_nt: TGTGCCAGCAGTTCCCGTACCCAGGCTGGCTACGAGCAGTACTTC

clone_size: NA
d_call: TRBD1
v_call: TRBV5-6
j_call: TRBJ2-1
cdr3_aa: CASSMAGTGYNEQFF
cdr3_nt: TGTGCCAGCAGCATGGCCGGGACAGGCTACAATGAGCAGTTCTTC

clone_size: NA
d_call: TRBD1
v_call: TRBV5-6
j_call: TRBJ1-6
cdr3_aa: CASSLDDREGSPLHF
cdr3_nt: TGTGCCAGCAGCTTGGACGACAGGGAGGGTTCACCCCTCCACTTT

clone_size: NA
d_call: NA
v_call: TRBV2
j_call: TRBJ2-5
cdr3_aa: CASSELWARAKETQYF
cdr3_nt: TGTGCCAGCAGTGAGCTTTGGGCCCGAGCTAAAGAGACCCAGTACTTC

clone_size: NA
d_call: NA
v_call: TRBV27
j_call: TRBJ2-7
cdr3_aa: CASSLKGAPYEQYF
cdr3_nt: TGTGCCAGCAGTTTGAAAGGGGCACCCTACGAGCAGTACTTC

clone_size: NA
d_call: TRBD2
v_call: TRBV5-4
j_call: TRBJ2-2
cdr3_aa: CASSLGAAGGNTGELFF
cdr3_nt: TGTGCCAGCAGCTTGGGGGCAGCGGGGGGAAACACCGGGGAGCTGTTTTTT

clone_size: once
d_call: NA
v_call: TRBV5-1
j_call: TRBJ1-1
cdr3_aa: CASRGGGTAEAFF
cdr3_nt: TGCGCCAGCAGGGGCGGTGGGACGGCTGAAGCTTTCTTT

clone_size: NA
d_call: TRBD1
v_call: TRBV6-5
j_call: TRBJ2-5
cdr3_aa: CASSYSISFGTGEYF
cdr3_nt: TGTGCCAGCAGTTACTCGATCAGTTTCGGGACAGGGGAGTACTTC

clone_size: NA
d_call: NA
v_call: TRBV6-5
j_call: TRBJ1-5
cdr3_aa: CASSLRGGNQPQHF
cdr3_nt: TGTGCCAGCAGTCTCAGGGGAGGCAATCAGCCCCAGCATTTT

clone_size: NA
d_call: NA
v_call: TRBV7-7
j_call: TRBJ2-3
cdr3_aa: CASSFQLADTQYF
cdr3_nt: TGTGCCAGCAGCTTCCAACTAGCAGATACGCAGTATTTT

clone_size: once
d_call: NA
v_call: TRBV7-9
j_call: TRBJ2-3
cdr3_aa: CASSLGQADTQYF
cdr3_nt: TGTGCCAGCAGCTTAGGGCAGGCGGATACGCAGTATTTT

clone_size: NA
d_call: NA
v_call: TRBV5-8
j_call: TRBJ1-5
cdr3_aa: CASSPWADYSNQPQHF
cdr3_nt: TGTGCCAGCAGCCCCTGGGCCGATTATAGCAATCAGCCCCAGCATTTT

clone_size: NA
d_call: NA
v_call: TRBV27
j_call: TRBJ1-5
cdr3_aa: CASSLTGHSNQPQHF
cdr3_nt: TGTGCCAGCAGTTTGACAGGCCATAGCAATCAGCCCCAGCATTTT

clone_size: few
d_call: NA
v_call: TRBV18
j_call: TRBJ1-2
cdr3_aa: CASSPRTQHYGYTF
cdr3_nt: TGTGCCAGCTCACCAAGGACACAGCACTATGGCTACACCTTC

clone_size: NA
d_call: NA
v_call: TRBV7-2
j_call: TRBJ1-2
cdr3_aa: CASSPTPGASYGYTF
cdr3_nt: TGTGCCAGCAGCCCGACGCCAGGGGCGAGCTATGGCTACACCTTC

clone_size: NA
d_call: NA
v_call: TRBV10-3
j_call: TRBJ1-1
cdr3_aa: CAISPSTNTEAFF
cdr3_nt: TGTGCCATCAGCCCAAGCACGAACACTGAAGCTTTCTTT